This TCR beta chain was recovered during a study of read filtering for tumor transcriptome and immune sequencing. The overall study: The cohort had over 16 men and under 15 women aged roughly 45 to 90, mean roughly 66 years.

From roughly 400 ng of RNA, a library with molecular barcoded alpha/delta and beta/gamma adaptors was made. TCRdb analysed the reads with MiXCR anew, one entry per CDR3 protein. The data show tens of thousands of distinct CDR3 sequences, nearly 20% seen once. CDR3 size: 12 residues. The germline V gene has CDR1 MDHEN and CDR2 SYDVKM. The V gene lost 5 bases and the J gene lost 9 bases, with 13 bases spanning the gap. As concerns this clonotype: The antigen is not known.

Points from the study as a whole: Compared with RNA-seq, IR-seq gave much higher clonotype depth and reliability. This fraction held mixed bone marrow immune cells after CD138-negative sorting.

This TCR derives from a donor at least 40 years old with multiple myeloma. Sequencing was performed on a population of CD138-negative cells sorted from bone marrow. The chain links TRBV28 to TRBJ1-2, with D unclear. The CDR3 coding sequence is TGTGCCAGCAGTATACTATCCTCGAGCTACACCTTC. Translating it yields CASSILSSSYTF.